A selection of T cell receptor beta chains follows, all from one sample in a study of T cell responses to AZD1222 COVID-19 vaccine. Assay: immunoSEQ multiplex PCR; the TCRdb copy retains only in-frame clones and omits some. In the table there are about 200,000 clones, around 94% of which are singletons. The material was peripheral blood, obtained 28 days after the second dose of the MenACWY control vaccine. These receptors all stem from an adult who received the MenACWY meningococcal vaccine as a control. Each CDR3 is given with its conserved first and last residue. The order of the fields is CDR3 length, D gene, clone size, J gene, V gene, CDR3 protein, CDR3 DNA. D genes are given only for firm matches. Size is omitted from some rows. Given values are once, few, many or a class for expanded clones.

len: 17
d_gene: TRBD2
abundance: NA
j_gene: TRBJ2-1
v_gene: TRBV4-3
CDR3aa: CASSQDYETSGPNEQFF
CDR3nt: TGCGCCAGCAGCCAAGACTATGAGACTAGCGGACCCAATGAGCAGTTCTTC

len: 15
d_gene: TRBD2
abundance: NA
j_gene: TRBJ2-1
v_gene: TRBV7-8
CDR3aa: CASSLGLAVYNEQFF
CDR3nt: TGTGCCAGCAGCTTGGGGCTAGCGGTATACAATGAGCAGTTCTTC

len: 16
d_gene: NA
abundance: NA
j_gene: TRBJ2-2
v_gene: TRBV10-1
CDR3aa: CASGSTGRVGTGELFF
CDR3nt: TGCGCCAGCGGCTCGACCGGCCGAGTTGGGACCGGGGAGCTGTTTTTT

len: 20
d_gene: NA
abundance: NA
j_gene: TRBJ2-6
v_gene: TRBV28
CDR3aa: CASSSPFRGAISSGANVLTF
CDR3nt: TGTGCCAGCAGTTCCCCCTTCCGGGGGGCGATCAGCTCTGGGGCCAACGTCCTGACTTTC

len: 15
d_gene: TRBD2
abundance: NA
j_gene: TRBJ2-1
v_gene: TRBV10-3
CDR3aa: CAISESREGYNEQFF
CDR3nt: TGTGCCATCAGTGAGAGTCGGGAGGGGTACAATGAGCAGTTCTTC

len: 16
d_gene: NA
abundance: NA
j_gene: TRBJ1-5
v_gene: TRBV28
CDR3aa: CASSFLWGDSNQPQHF
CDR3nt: TGTGCCAGCAGTTTTTTGTGGGGAGATAGCAATCAGCCCCAGCATTTT

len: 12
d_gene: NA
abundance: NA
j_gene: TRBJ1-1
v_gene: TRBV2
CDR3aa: CASARAYTEAFF
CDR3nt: TGTGCCAGCGCTCGCGCATACACTGAAGCTTTCTTT

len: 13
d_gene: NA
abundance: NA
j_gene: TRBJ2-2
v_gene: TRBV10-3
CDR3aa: CAIHAGNTGELFF
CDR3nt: TGTGCCATCCACGCAGGGAACACCGGGGAGCTGTTTTTT

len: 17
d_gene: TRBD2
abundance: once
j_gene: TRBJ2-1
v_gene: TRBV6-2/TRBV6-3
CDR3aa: CASSYMTSGSILNEQFF
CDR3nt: TGTGCCAGCAGTTATATGACTAGCGGGTCGATTCTTAATGAGCAGTTCTTC

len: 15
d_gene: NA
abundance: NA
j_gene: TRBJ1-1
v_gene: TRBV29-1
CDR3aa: CSALPRDIPNTEAFF
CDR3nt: TGCAGCGCACTTCCGAGGGACATCCCGAACACTGAAGCTTTCTTT

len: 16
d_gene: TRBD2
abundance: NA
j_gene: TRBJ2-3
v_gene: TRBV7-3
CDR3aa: CASSPARGRLTDTQYF
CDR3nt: TGTGCCAGCAGCCCCGCACGCGGGAGACTCACAGATACGCAGTATTTT

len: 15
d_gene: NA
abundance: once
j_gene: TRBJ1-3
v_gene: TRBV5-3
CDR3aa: CARSWGRGAGNTIYF
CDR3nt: TGTGCCAGAAGCTGGGGCCGGGGGGCTGGAAACACCATATATTTT

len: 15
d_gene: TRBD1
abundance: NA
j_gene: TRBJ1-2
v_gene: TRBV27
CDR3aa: CASSSRTGANYGYTF
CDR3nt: TGTGCCAGCAGTTCCCGGACAGGAGCTAACTATGGCTACACCTTC

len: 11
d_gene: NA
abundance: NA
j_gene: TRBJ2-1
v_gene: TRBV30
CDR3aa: CAWSFYNEQFF
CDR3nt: TGTGCCTGGAGTTTCTACAATGAGCAGTTCTTC

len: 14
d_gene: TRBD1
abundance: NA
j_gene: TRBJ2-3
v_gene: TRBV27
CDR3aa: CASSLGTATDTQYF
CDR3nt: TGTGCCAGCAGTTTAGGGACAGCCACAGATACGCAGTATTTT

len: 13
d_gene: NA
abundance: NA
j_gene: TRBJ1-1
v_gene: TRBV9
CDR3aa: CASSVAVNTEAFF
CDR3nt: TGTGCCAGCAGCGTGGCAGTAAACACTGAAGCTTTCTTT

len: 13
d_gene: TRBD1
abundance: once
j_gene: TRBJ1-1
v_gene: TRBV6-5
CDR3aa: CASIRGGRDEAFF
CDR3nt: TGTGCCAGCATCAGGGGGGGGAGGGATGAAGCTTTCTTT